This TCR beta chain was profiled in a study of blood T cell repertoires in COVID-19. For the study at large: Nucleic acid was either cDNA or gDNA, and it came from T cells, B-cell-depleted T cells, or PBMCs.

Data came from immunoSEQ multiplex PCR; TCRdb stores just in-frame clones and leaves some out. The sample lists some 400,000 clones, roughly 91% seen once, with 1.7% in the top ten. The CDR3 is made up of 13 amino acids. Germline CDR1 is GTSNPN and CDR2 is SVGIG (reference sequence). V was trimmed by 3 bases and J by 3 bases, leaving 11 bases between them. The TCR sequence derives from a woman between 25 and 40 years old who had recovered from COVID-19. Sequencing was done on a sample of PBMCs or T cells enriched from blood (not recorded which). This chain connects TRBV30 to TRBJ1-1; D is ambiguous. CDR3 nucleotide sequence: TGTGCCTGGAGCCGCCGCGTCGACACTGAAGCTTTCTTT. Translating gives CAWSRRVDTEAFF. The full variable domain, in which reference TRBV30 and TRBJ1-1 provide the parts outside the CDR3, is SQTIHQWPATLVQPVGSPLSLECTVEGTSNPNLYWYRQAAGRGLQLLFYSVGIGQISSEVPQNLSASRPQDRQFILSSKKLLLSDSGFYLCAWSRRVDTEAFFGQGTRLTVV.